What follows are 21 T cell receptor beta chains derived from one specimen sequenced in a study of blood T cell repertoires in COVID-19. Profiling relied on immunoSEQ multiplex PCR, and the TCRdb table lists in-frame clones only, not all of them. The repertoire consists of roughly 100,000 clones, with roughly 76% occurring once and the leading ten covering approximately 9%. The sequencing input was peripheral blood. These receptors all stem from a woman in her seventies with acute or convalescent COVID-19.

The chain has TRBV10-2 and TRBJ2-1; TRBD1 might be the D (6 bases). The CDR3 length is 15 residues. Germline V lookup: CDR1 WSHSY, CDR2 SAAADI. Trimming took 6 bases from V and 0 from J, leaving 12 bases between them. The CDR3 nucleotides read TGCGCCAGCAGGGACAGTTTCAGCTCCTACAATGAGCAGTTCTTC. Translating gives CASRDSFSSYNEQFF.

This clone was recorded a few times. The rearrangement joins TRBV7-8 to TRBJ1-1, with D unclear. Germline lookup yields CDR1 SGHVS and CDR2 FQNEAQ. The V and J ends lost 5 bases and 5 bases respectively, with 18 bases between them. This CDR3 is built from 15 residues. The CDR3 region is CASSHKTSLETEAFF. The CDR3 nucleotides read TGTGCCAGCAGCCACAAAACCTCCTTGGAGACTGAAGCTTTCTTT.

The chain employs TRBV6-5 and TRBJ1-1; possibly TRBD1 for D (5 bases). V was shortened by 6 bases and J by 2 bases, with 13 bases between the two germline ends. The V gene's germline CDR1 is MNHEY and CDR2 SVGAGI. This CDR3 is built from 14 residues. The CDR3 here is CASRLYQGNTEAFF. The CDR3 bases are TGTGCCAGCAGGCTTTATCAGGGTAACACTGAAGCTTTCTTT.

This chain links TRBV7-7 with TRBJ2-5, with D possibly TRBD2 on 6 matching bases. The CDR3 extends over 14 amino acids. The germline CDR1 and CDR2 sequences are SSHAT and FNYEAQ (reference sequence). V was cut by 2 bases and J by 4 bases, with 11 bases left in between. CDR3 bases: TGTGCCAGCAGCTTATCAGCGGGCGGAGAGACCCAGTACTTC. Its protein is CASSLSAGGETQYF.

This rearrangement joins TRBV12-2 to TRBJ1-3; the table names TRBD1, a call not compared with the DNA. TRBV12-2 is a pseudogene. The CDR3 runs to 14 residues. The CDR3 here is CASRPWTEGNTIYF. CDR3 sequence (DNA): TGTGCAAGTCGCCCCTGGACAGAAGGAAACACCATATATTTT.

The genes are TRBV7-7 and TRBJ2-1; 14 bases line up with TRBD2. This CDR3 has 12 amino acids. Looked up from germline, CDR1 is SSHAT and CDR2 is FNYEAQ (reference sequence). The CDR3 nucleotides read TGTGCGGGACTAGCGGGAGACAATGAGCAGTTCTTC. Translated, it gives CAGLAGDNEQFF. Using reference TRBV7-7 and TRBJ2-1 for the parts outside the CDR3, the full variable domain is GAGVSQSPRYKVTKRGQDVTLRCDPISSHATLYWYQQALGQGPEFLTYFNYEAQPDKSGLPSDRFSAERPEGSISTLTIQRTEQRDSAMYRCAGLAGDNEQFFGPGTRLTVL.

The chain uses TRBV10-3 and TRBJ2-1; no reliable D call. V lost 1 base and J 6 bases, leaving 4 bases between the germline ends. This CDR3 has 12 residues. Germline assignment: CDR1 ENHRY and CDR2 SYGVKD. The CDR3 here is CAISEYGNEQFF. The CDR3 DNA reads as TGTGCCATCAGTGAGTACGGCAATGAGCAGTTCTTC.

This clone was seen just once. The V and J genes are TRBV6-5 and TRBJ2-5; D may be TRBD2 (6 bases). Trimming took off 4 bases at V and 5 bases at J, with 20 bases between the two ends. The CDR3 length is 16 residues. Germline V CDR1 and CDR2: MNHEY, SVGAGI. CDR3 amino acids: CASSFSEGGGSETQYF. The CDR3 DNA follows: TGTGCCAGCAGTTTCTCGGAGGGAGGAGGGTCGGAGACCCAGTACTTC.

This chain links TRBV30 with TRBJ2-2, with D unclear. V lost 2 bases and J 3 bases, leaving 10 bases between the germline ends. The CDR3 spans 14 residues. Germline V gene sequence: CDR1 GTSNPN, CDR2 SVGIG (reference sequence). Written as DNA, the CDR3 is TGTGCCTGGAGTCGGCAGGTAGACACCGGGGAGCTGTTTTTT. Its protein is CAWSRQVDTGELFF.

V gene TRBV5-1 combines with J gene TRBJ2-5; D is possibly TRBD1 (6 bases). Germline-derived CDR1 and CDR2 are SGHRS and YFSETQ. V was pared by 7 bases and J by 2 bases, with 12 bases between. The CDR3 runs 13 residues. In DNA, the CDR3 is TGCGCCAGCTATGACAGGAAACAAGAGACCCAGTACTTC. Translated, it gives CASYDRKQETQYF.

The V gene is TRBV4-2, the J gene TRBJ2-7; 10 bases are a match to TRBD1. This CDR3 is built from 17 residues. The germline V gene encodes CDR1 LGHNA and CDR2 YNFKEQ. V was clipped by 1 base and J by 3 bases; unmatched bases: 9. The chain's CDR3 is CASSQAAQGQGIYEQYF. The CDR3 coding sequence is TGTGCCAGCAGCCAAGCCGCCCAGGGACAGGGGATCTACGAGCAGTACTTC.

The gene calls are TRBV3-1 (or the pseudogene TRBV3-2) and TRBJ2-5, with 7 bases identical to TRBD1. Trimming cost V 4 bases and J 1 base; bases outside gene matches: 9. This CDR3 is built from 16 residues. Germline lookup yields CDR1 LGHDT and CDR2 YNNKEL (reference sequence). CDR3 in DNA: TGTGCCAGCAGCCTGGACAGGCGTGGACCCCAAGAGACCCAGTACTTC. It translates to CASSLDRRGPQETQYF.

The chain links TRBV30 to TRBJ1-1; TRBD1 matches 10 bases. The CDR3 is made up of 14 amino acids. V trimming: 5 bases; J trimming: 0 bases; junction bases outside the gene matches: 3. Germline V gene lookup returns CDR1 GTSNPN and CDR2 SVGIG (reference sequence). The CDR3 coding sequence is TGTGCCTGGGGTGGGACAGGGGTGAACACTGAAGCTTTCTTT. This translates into CAWGGTGVNTEAFF.

The chain has TRBV6-5 and TRBJ2-2; 10 bases fit TRBD1. V was pared by 5 bases and J by 4 bases, with 4 bases of the junction left unmatched. Germline CDR1 and CDR2: MNHEY and SVGAGI. There are 15 residues in the CDR3. The CDR3 spells CASSPGTGVTGELFF. CDR3 nucleotides: TGTGCCAGCAGTCCCGGGACAGGGGTCACCGGGGAGCTGTTTTTT.

This rearrangement joins TRBV19 to TRBJ1-2, with D tentatively TRBD1 (5 bases). The CDR3 loop spans 13 amino acids. The V end was cut by 4 bases, the J end by 6 bases, with 12 bases between. CDR1 is LNHDA and CDR2 is SQIVND in the germline V gene (reference sequence). The CDR3 DNA sequence: TGTGCCAGTAGTACGGGGGACGACCATGGCTACACCTTC. Its protein product is CASSTGDDHGYTF.

The CDR3 DNA is TGTGCCAGCTCACCCTCTCCGAGGGACGGGGAGCTGTTTTTT. It translates to CASSPSPRDGELFF. This chain joins TRBV18 and TRBJ2-2; possible D gene TRBD2, 5 bases. The CDR3 extends over 14 amino acids. Per germline, CDR1 KGHSH and CDR2 LQKENI. The germline V and J ends were trimmed by 3 bases and 7 bases, with 12 bases remaining between them.

This chain connects TRBV7-8 to TRBJ1-6, with D perhaps matching TRBD1 (5 bases). Trimming stripped 0 bases from V and 5 bases from J, with 11 bases between. The germline CDR1 and CDR2 sequences are SGHVS and FQNEAQ. CDR3 length equals 16 residues. CDR3 sequence: CASSLALTDNNSPLHF. CDR3 DNA sequence: TGTGCCAGCAGCTTAGCACTGACAGATAATAATTCACCCCTCCACTTT.

The chain recombines TRBV29-1 with TRBJ1-2; 9 bases line up with TRBD1. Germline assignment: CDR1 SQVTM and CDR2 ANQGSEA. V was pared by 4 bases and J by 3 bases, with 3 bases of the junction left unmatched. This CDR3 comprises 13 residues. The CDR3 DNA follows: TGCAGCGTTGGGACAGGGGAGGACTATGGCTACACCTTC. The encoded protein is CSVGTGEDYGYTF.

This rearrangement joins TRBV30 to TRBJ2-7; 8 nucleotides match TRBD1. CDR1 and CDR2 (germline): GTSNPN, SVGIG (reference sequence). Trimming cost V 3 bases and J 4 bases; bases outside gene matches: 8. The CDR3 is 14 residues long. CDR3 sequence: CAWRPRGQGYEQYF. The CDR3 DNA reads TGTGCCTGGAGACCACGTGGACAGGGTTACGAGCAGTACTTC.

This clone came up a few times. The chain uses TRBV7-9 and TRBJ1-1, with 7 bases aligning to TRBD1. Trimming at V came to 2 bases and at J to 8 bases, leaving 5 bases not matched to a gene. Germline-derived CDR1 and CDR2 are SEHNR and FQNEAQ (reference sequence). This CDR3 has 13 amino acids. The CDR3 DNA sequence: TGTGCCAGCAGCTTAACAGGGGCAGCCGAAGCTTTCTTT. The encoded protein is CASSLTGAAEAFF.

The chain uses TRBV6-5 and TRBJ1-2; 11 bases fit TRBD1. CDR1 and CDR2 from the germline V gene are MNHEY and SVGAGI. The CDR3 consists of 15 residues. Trimming at V came to 0 bases and at J to 6 bases, leaving 3 bases not matched to a gene. CDR3 in amino acids: CASSYSGQGADGYTF. As DNA, the CDR3 is TGTGCCAGCAGTTACTCCGGACAGGGGGCAGATGGCTACACCTTC.